This TCR beta chain is drawn from a study of graft-versus-host responses after intestinal transplantation. Study context: All recipients got anti-thymocyte globulin induction, then tacrolimus and steroids for approximately 3 years.

The assay was immunoSEQ multiplex PCR, and TCRdb's table has in-frame clones only and misses some. Of 4,500 to 5,000 clones in the sample, about 85% were seen once. In the case of this clone: Its target is not known.

The starting material, graft tissue, was processed to release intraepithelial and lamina propria lymphocytes. Study conclusions and caveats: There was an association between peak levels of circulating GvH clones and early post-transplant HvG declines. The recipient marrow held GvH clones, and some of them showed up first in ileum or blood.

The sequence was collected from a human patient who received an intestinal transplant, so some T cells may come from the graft donor. The sample was ileum tissue, taken 156 days after intestinal transplant.

The CDR3, as DNA: TGTGCCAGCAGTCTTAGACCGCGCGACAATCAGCCCCAGCATTTT. Translated, it gives CASSLRPRDNQPQHF. The chain joins TRBV7-2 to TRBJ1-5; D unclear. Trimming shortened V by 6 bases and J by 3 bases, and 15 bases separated the two germline ends. The CDR3 has 15 amino acids. CDR1 is SGHTA, CDR2 FQGNSA, per germline.